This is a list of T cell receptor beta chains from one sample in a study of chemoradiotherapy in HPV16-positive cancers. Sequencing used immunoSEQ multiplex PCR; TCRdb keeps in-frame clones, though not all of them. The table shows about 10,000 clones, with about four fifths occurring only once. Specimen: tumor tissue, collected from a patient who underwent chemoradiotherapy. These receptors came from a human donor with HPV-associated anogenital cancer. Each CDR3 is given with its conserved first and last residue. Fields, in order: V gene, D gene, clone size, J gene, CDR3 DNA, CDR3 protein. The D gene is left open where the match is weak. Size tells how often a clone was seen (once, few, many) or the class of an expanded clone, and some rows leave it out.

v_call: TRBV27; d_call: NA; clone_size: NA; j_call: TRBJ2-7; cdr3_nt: TGTGCCAGCAGTTTATTCGTCCCGGGGGCCTACGAGCAGTACTTC; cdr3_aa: CASSLFVPGAYEQYF
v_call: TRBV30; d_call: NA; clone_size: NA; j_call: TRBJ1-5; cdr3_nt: TGTGCCTGGAGTGCACCCGGGGTTAATCAGCCCCAGCATTTT; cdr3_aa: CAWSAPGVNQPQHF
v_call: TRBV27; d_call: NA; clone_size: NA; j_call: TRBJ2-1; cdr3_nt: TGTGCCAGCAGCCCAGGGAGCTCCTACAATGAGCAGTTCTTC; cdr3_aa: CASSPGSSYNEQFF
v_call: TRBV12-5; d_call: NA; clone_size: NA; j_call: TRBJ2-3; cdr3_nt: TGTGCTAGTGGGGCCGGCGGCGGTACGCAGTATTTT; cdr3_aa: CASGAGGGTQYF
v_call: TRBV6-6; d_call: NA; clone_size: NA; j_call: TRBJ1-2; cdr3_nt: TGTGCCAGCAGTTACTCGGGGGGTATAGGCTATGGCTACACCTTC; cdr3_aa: CASSYSGGIGYGYTF
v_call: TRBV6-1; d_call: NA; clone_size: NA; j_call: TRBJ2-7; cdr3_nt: TGTGCCAGCAGGTACAGCTCCTACGAGCAGTACTTC; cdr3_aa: CASRYSSYEQYF
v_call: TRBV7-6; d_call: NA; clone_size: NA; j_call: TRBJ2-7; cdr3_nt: TGTGCCAGCAGCTTGGGTCCTGAGGGGCCAGGGGAGCAGTACTTC; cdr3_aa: CASSLGPEGPGEQYF
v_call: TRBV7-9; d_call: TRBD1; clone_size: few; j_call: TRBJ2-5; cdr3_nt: TGTGCCAGCAGCTTAAAGGGACAGATATACCAAGAGACCCAGTACTTC; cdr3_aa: CASSLKGQIYQETQYF
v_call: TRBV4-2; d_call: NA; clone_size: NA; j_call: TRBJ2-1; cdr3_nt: TGTGCCAGCAGCCACCTACGGGGAGACGGGACGCGTAACGAGCAGTTCTTC; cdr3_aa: CASSHLRGDGTRNEQFF
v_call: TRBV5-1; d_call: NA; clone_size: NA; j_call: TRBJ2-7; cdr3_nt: TGCGCCAGCAGCTTGGGGGGGGCGAGGGTCTCCTACGAGCAGTACTTC; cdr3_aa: CASSLGGARVSYEQYF
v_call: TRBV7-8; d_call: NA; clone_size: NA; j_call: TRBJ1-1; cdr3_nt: TGTGCCAGCAGCTTAGGCGGGAGGGGGACTGAAGCTTTCTTT; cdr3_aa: CASSLGGRGTEAFF
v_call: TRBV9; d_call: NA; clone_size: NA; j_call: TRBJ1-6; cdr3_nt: TGTGCCAGCAGCGCGTCAAGGAGAGATAATTCACCCCTCCACTTT; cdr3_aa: CASSASRRDNSPLHF
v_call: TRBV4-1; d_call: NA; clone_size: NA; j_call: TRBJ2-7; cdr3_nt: TGCGCCAGCAGCCGTAGCCCGGGAATGAGCTCCTACGAGCAGTACTTC; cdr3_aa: CASSRSPGMSSYEQYF
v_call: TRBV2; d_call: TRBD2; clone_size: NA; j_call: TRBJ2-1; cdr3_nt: TGTGCCAGCAGGGCCGGGACTAGCTCCTACAATGAGCAGTTCTTC; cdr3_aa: CASRAGTSSYNEQFF
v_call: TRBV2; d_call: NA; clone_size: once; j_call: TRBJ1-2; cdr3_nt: TGTGCCAGCACCTATTTCGTGGTGGGGGGCTACACCTTC; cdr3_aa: CASTYFVVGGYTF